This is a list of T cell receptor beta chains from one sample in a study of cytomegalovirus exposure and HLA in healthy donors. Sequenced by immunoSEQ multiplex PCR; TCRdb stores in-frame clones only, minus some. The data contain around 200,000 clones, over 60% of them singletons. Sequenced input: PBMCs. Every receptor here comes from a woman aged 45-65 years in good health and CMV-seronegative. Both conserved end residues are part of each CDR3. A D gene is named only where the DNA matches it firmly. The listing skips clone size in some rows; elsewhere it reads once, few, many or a size class.

j_gene: TRBJ1-1
v_gene: TRBV2
abundance: .
d_gene: TRBD1
CDR3aa: CASSGQGMNTEAFF
CDR3nt: TGTGCCAGCTCGGGACAGGGGATGAACACTGAAGCTTTCTTT

j_gene: TRBJ2-7
v_gene: TRBV27
abundance: .
d_gene: TRBD1
CDR3aa: CASRGSGTGTYEQYF
CDR3nt: TGTGCCAGCAGGGGTTCCGGGACAGGGACCTACGAGCAGTACTTC

j_gene: TRBJ1-2
v_gene: TRBV7-6
abundance: .
d_gene: TRBD1
CDR3aa: CASSSLQGGGYTF
CDR3nt: TGTGCCAGCAGTTCCCTGCAGGGGGGAGGCTACACCTTC

j_gene: TRBJ1-6
v_gene: TRBV5-4
abundance: .
d_gene: TRBD1
CDR3aa: CASSRGQLGSPLHF
CDR3nt: TGTGCCAGCAGCCGGGGACAGTTGGGTTCACCCCTCCACTTT

j_gene: TRBJ2-1
v_gene: TRBV6-5
abundance: .
d_gene: TRBD2
CDR3aa: CASSSAIAGAQEQFF
CDR3nt: TGTGCCAGCAGTTCCGCCATAGCGGGGGCACAGGAGCAGTTCTTC

j_gene: TRBJ2-5
v_gene: TRBV9
abundance: .
d_gene: .
CDR3aa: CASSVATGRRGQETQYF
CDR3nt: TGTGCCAGCAGCGTAGCTACGGGTCGGCGGGGGCAGGAGACCCAGTACTTC

j_gene: TRBJ1-3
v_gene: TRBV23-1
abundance: .
d_gene: .
CDR3aa: CASSPGGAGRVSGNTIYF
CDR3nt: TGCGCCAGCAGTCCAGGAGGGGCCGGGAGGGTCTCTGGAAACACCATATATTTT

j_gene: TRBJ1-5
v_gene: TRBV4-1
abundance: few
d_gene: .
CDR3aa: CASSQEPQAGAHNQPQHF
CDR3nt: TGCGCCAGCAGCCAAGAGCCCCAGGCAGGGGCCCACAATCAGCCCCAGCATTTT

j_gene: TRBJ1-1
v_gene: TRBV28
abundance: .
d_gene: TRBD1
CDR3aa: CASSSPGQATEAFF
CDR3nt: TGTGCCAGCAGTAGCCCGGGACAGGCCACTGAAGCTTTCTTT

j_gene: TRBJ1-6
v_gene: TRBV19
abundance: few
d_gene: TRBD1
CDR3aa: CASSGTDYNSPLHF
CDR3nt: TGTGCCAGTAGTGGGACAGATTATAATTCACCCCTCCACTTT

j_gene: TRBJ2-1
v_gene: TRBV9
abundance: .
d_gene: .
CDR3aa: CASSSGSTSGREQFF
CDR3nt: TGTGCCAGCAGCTCAGGGTCGACCTCAGGGCGGGAGCAGTTCTTC

j_gene: TRBJ1-5
v_gene: TRBV12-2
abundance: .
d_gene: .
CDR3aa: CASRLKDRVGQPQHF
CDR3nt: TGTGCAAGTCGCTTAAAGGACAGGGTCGGGCAGCCCCAGCATTTT

j_gene: TRBJ2-1
v_gene: TRBV9
abundance: .
d_gene: TRBD2
CDR3aa: CASSSPSGGAYNEQFF
CDR3nt: TGTGCCAGCAGCTCCCCTAGCGGGGGGGCCTATAATGAGCAGTTCTTC

j_gene: TRBJ2-2
v_gene: TRBV29-1
abundance: .
d_gene: TRBD1
CDR3aa: CSVEDLQGGRRPTGELFF
CDR3nt: TGCAGCGTTGAAGATCTTCAAGGGGGCAGGCGACCAACCGGGGAGCTGTTTTTT

j_gene: TRBJ1-2
v_gene: TRBV28
abundance: .
d_gene: .
CDR3aa: CATNSQGFWYYGYTF
CDR3nt: TGTGCCACCAATTCTCAGGGGTTTTGGTACTATGGCTACACCTTC

j_gene: TRBJ2-1
v_gene: TRBV18
abundance: .
d_gene: TRBD1
CDR3aa: CASSLFGQGNEQFF
CDR3nt: TGTGCCAGCTCACTTTTCGGACAGGGCAATGAGCAGTTCTTC

j_gene: TRBJ2-3
v_gene: TRBV18
abundance: .
d_gene: TRBD1
CDR3aa: CASSPYPTLTGDQADTQYF
CDR3nt: TGTGCCAGCTCACCATATCCTACTCTGACAGGGGATCAGGCAGATACGCAGTATTTT

j_gene: TRBJ1-2
v_gene: TRBV19
abundance: .
d_gene: .
CDR3aa: CASSTPGDAANYGYTF
CDR3nt: TGTGCCAGTAGCACCCCGGGGGACGCTGCTAACTATGGCTACACCTTC

j_gene: TRBJ1-1
v_gene: TRBV25-1
abundance: .
d_gene: .
CDR3aa: CASTPGSRRRNTEAFF
CDR3nt: TGTGCCAGCACTCCGGGATCCCGCAGGAGAAACACTGAAGCTTTCTTT

j_gene: TRBJ1-2
v_gene: TRBV18
abundance: .
d_gene: .
CDR3aa: CASSPEGYGYTF
CDR3nt: TGTGCCAGCTCACCGGAGGGTTATGGCTACACCTTC

j_gene: TRBJ1-3
v_gene: TRBV28
abundance: .
d_gene: .
CDR3aa: CASSPLGVSGNTIYF
CDR3nt: TGTGCCAGCAGCCCATTAGGAGTCTCTGGAAACACCATATATTTT

j_gene: TRBJ1-1
v_gene: TRBV4-3
abundance: .
d_gene: .
CDR3aa: CASSQEAYTEAFF
CDR3nt: TGCGCCAGCAGCCAAGAGGCTTACACTGAAGCTTTCTTT

j_gene: TRBJ1-2
v_gene: TRBV2
abundance: .
d_gene: .
CDR3aa: CASSEGGPYKGYTF
CDR3nt: TGTGCCAGCAGTGAAGGGGGCCCTTATAAGGGCTACACCTTC

j_gene: TRBJ1-1
v_gene: TRBV6-1
abundance: .
d_gene: .
CDR3aa: CASSSMGLMNTEAFF
CDR3nt: TGTGCCAGCAGTTCGATGGGACTGATGAACACTGAAGCTTTCTTT

j_gene: TRBJ2-1
v_gene: TRBV11-3
abundance: .
d_gene: TRBD1
CDR3aa: CASSLRGPGTGGDNEQFF
CDR3nt: TGTGCCAGCAGCCTCCGCGGCCCCGGGACAGGGGGGGACAATGAGCAGTTCTTC

j_gene: TRBJ2-5
v_gene: TRBV5-1
abundance: once
d_gene: TRBD1
CDR3aa: CASSLAGPGGPETQYF
CDR3nt: TGCGCCAGCAGCTTGGCGGGGCCAGGGGGACCAGAGACCCAGTACTTC

j_gene: TRBJ1-6
v_gene: TRBV5-1
abundance: .
d_gene: .
CDR3aa: CASSGGTSGDSPLHF
CDR3nt: TGCGCCAGCAGCGGAGGGACTTCGGGGGATTCACCCCTCCACTTT

j_gene: TRBJ2-5
v_gene: TRBV28
abundance: .
d_gene: TRBD1
CDR3aa: CASSPLPRGQETQYF
CDR3nt: TGTGCCAGCAGTCCGCTCCCCAGGGGGCAGGAGACCCAGTACTTC

j_gene: TRBJ2-3
v_gene: TRBV15
abundance: once
d_gene: TRBD2
CDR3aa: CATSRYGTSGRASTDTQYF
CDR3nt: TGTGCCACCAGCAGATACGGGACTAGCGGGAGGGCCTCCACAGATACGCAGTATTTT

j_gene: TRBJ1-1
v_gene: TRBV28
abundance: .
d_gene: .
CDR3aa: CASSPRRSGAFF
CDR3nt: TGTGCCAGCAGCCCGAGGCGGTCCGGAGCTTTCTTT

j_gene: TRBJ2-5
v_gene: TRBV7-2
abundance: .
d_gene: TRBD2
CDR3aa: CASSLGGSGVLETQYF
CDR3nt: TGTGCCAGCAGCTTGGGGGGTAGCGGGGTCCTTGAGACCCAGTACTTC

j_gene: TRBJ1-1
v_gene: TRBV19
abundance: few
d_gene: .
CDR3aa: CASSIDSRLNTEAFF
CDR3nt: TGTGCCAGTAGTATAGATTCCAGATTGAACACTGAAGCTTTCTTT

j_gene: TRBJ2-2
v_gene: TRBV7-9
abundance: .
d_gene: .
CDR3aa: CASSLGANTGELFF
CDR3nt: TGTGCCAGCAGCTTAGGAGCGAACACCGGGGAGCTGTTTTTT

j_gene: TRBJ2-7
v_gene: TRBV7-8
abundance: .
d_gene: TRBD2
CDR3aa: CASSLALTTLAGTQYF
CDR3nt: TGTGCCAGCAGCTTAGCGCTGACGACTCTAGCGGGTACGCAGTACTTC

j_gene: TRBJ2-7
v_gene: TRBV27
abundance: .
d_gene: TRBD1
CDR3aa: CASSSDRGVLYEQYF
CDR3nt: TGTGCCAGCAGTTCGGACAGGGGGGTTTTGTACGAGCAGTACTTC

j_gene: TRBJ2-1
v_gene: TRBV9
abundance: .
d_gene: .
CDR3aa: CASSEAIAYNEQFF
CDR3nt: TGTGCCAGCAGCGAGGCCATAGCGTACAATGAGCAGTTCTTC

j_gene: TRBJ2-3
v_gene: TRBV7-9
abundance: .
d_gene: TRBD1
CDR3aa: CASRKDRADTQYF
CDR3nt: TGTGCCAGCAGAAAAGACAGGGCGGATACGCAGTATTTT

j_gene: TRBJ1-4
v_gene: TRBV18
abundance: few
d_gene: .
CDR3aa: CASSPDITNEKLFF
CDR3nt: TGTGCCAGCTCACCAGACATCACTAATGAAAAACTGTTTTTT

j_gene: TRBJ2-4
v_gene: TRBV6-6
abundance: .
d_gene: TRBD2
CDR3aa: CASTQIAGSGKNIQYF
CDR3nt: TGTGCCAGCACCCAGATAGCGGGATCGGGCAAAAACATTCAGTACTTC

j_gene: TRBJ1-2
v_gene: TRBV30
abundance: .
d_gene: .
CDR3aa: CATLGGGYTF
CDR3nt: TGTGCCACCTTAGGAGGGGGCTACACCTTC

j_gene: TRBJ2-1
v_gene: TRBV6-4
abundance: .
d_gene: TRBD2
CDR3aa: CASSEMGGGYYNEQFF
CDR3nt: TGTGCCAGCAGTGAAATGGGCGGGGGATACTACAATGAGCAGTTCTTC

j_gene: TRBJ2-7
v_gene: TRBV19
abundance: .
d_gene: TRBD2
CDR3aa: CATGGSSYEQYF
CDR3nt: TGTGCCACGGGGGGTAGCTCCTACGAGCAGTACTTC

j_gene: TRBJ2-3
v_gene: TRBV5-1
abundance: .
d_gene: .
CDR3aa: CASSRLDRDTQYF
CDR3nt: TGCGCCAGCAGCCGCCTTGACAGAGATACGCAGTATTTT

j_gene: TRBJ2-7
v_gene: TRBV10-1
abundance: once
d_gene: TRBD2
CDR3aa: CAKGGRGTEQYF
CDR3nt: TGCGCAAAAGGCGGGAGGGGAACCGAGCAGTACTTC

j_gene: TRBJ2-5
v_gene: TRBV7-2
abundance: .
d_gene: TRBD2
CDR3aa: CASSPAGLAGGRETQYF
CDR3nt: TGTGCCAGCAGCCCCGCGGGACTAGCGGGAGGGAGGGAGACCCAGTACTTC

j_gene: TRBJ2-1
v_gene: TRBV15
abundance: .
d_gene: .
CDR3aa: CATSSPPPYNEQFF
CDR3nt: TGTGCCACCAGCAGCCCTCCCCCCTACAATGAGCAGTTCTTC

j_gene: TRBJ1-6
v_gene: TRBV7-2
abundance: .
d_gene: .
CDR3aa: CATSQGNNSPLHF
CDR3nt: TGTGCCACCTCGCAGGGGAATAATTCACCCCTCCACTTT

j_gene: TRBJ2-7
v_gene: TRBV28
abundance: .
d_gene: TRBD2
CDR3aa: CASSARTSAAYEQYF
CDR3nt: TGTGCCAGCAGCGCCAGGACTAGCGCGGCCTACGAGCAGTACTTC